This is a list of T cell receptor beta chains from one sample in a study of blood T cell repertoires in COVID-19. The repertoire was sequenced with immunoSEQ multiplex PCR; TCRdb's copy has only in-frame clones and lacks some. The data hold about 190,000 clones, with more than 65% observed a single time. The sequencing sample was made of PBMCs or T cells enriched from blood (not recorded which). These receptors originate from a woman in her fifties or sixties with acute COVID-19. Each CDR3 is given with its conserved first and last residue. Fields, in order: D gene, J gene, clone size, V gene, CDR3 DNA, CDR3 protein. The D gene is left open where the match is weak. Size is stated for part of the rows, as once, few or many counts, or as a class when the clone is expanded.

d_gene: TRBD2; j_gene: TRBJ2-3; abundance: -; v_gene: TRBV5-1; CDR3nt: TGCGCCAGCAGCTTGGCGGTAGCGGGGGGGCCAAGCACAGATACGCAGTATTTT; CDR3aa: CASSLAVAGGPSTDTQYF
d_gene: -; j_gene: TRBJ1-1; abundance: -; v_gene: TRBV12-3/TRBV12-4; CDR3nt: TGTGCCAACTCACAGGGCATGAACACTGAAGCTTTCTTT; CDR3aa: CANSQGMNTEAFF
d_gene: -; j_gene: TRBJ1-2; abundance: -; v_gene: TRBV28; CDR3nt: TGTGCCAGCAGTGGGGCAACAGGGTTCTATGGCTACACCTTC; CDR3aa: CASSGATGFYGYTF
d_gene: TRBD1; j_gene: TRBJ1-2; abundance: -; v_gene: TRBV6-6; CDR3nt: TGTGCCAGCAGCACCCATACAGGGGGTGCTGACTATGGCTACACCTTC; CDR3aa: CASSTHTGGADYGYTF
d_gene: TRBD2; j_gene: TRBJ2-4; abundance: once; v_gene: TRBV11-2; CDR3nt: TGTGCCAGCAGCCTCCTCCGGACTAGACGGGGGATAGCCAAAAACATTCAGTACTTC; CDR3aa: CASSLLRTRRGIAKNIQYF
d_gene: -; j_gene: TRBJ2-3; abundance: once; v_gene: TRBV5-6; CDR3nt: TGTGCCAGCAGCTTTCCGACTCGGGGAGAAGATACGCAGTATTTT; CDR3aa: CASSFPTRGEDTQYF
d_gene: TRBD1; j_gene: TRBJ2-6; abundance: -; v_gene: TRBV7-3; CDR3nt: TGTGCCAGCAGCTTAACAGGGACAGGCTCTGGGGCCAACGTCCTGACTTTC; CDR3aa: CASSLTGTGSGANVLTF
d_gene: TRBD1; j_gene: TRBJ1-6; abundance: -; v_gene: TRBV2; CDR3nt: TGTGCCACCACGAAGGGACAGCCAAATAATTCACCCCTCCACTTT; CDR3aa: CATTKGQPNNSPLHF
d_gene: TRBD1; j_gene: TRBJ1-4; abundance: -; v_gene: TRBV9; CDR3nt: TGTGCCAGCAGCGGAGGGGACAGCAATGAAAAACTGTTTTTT; CDR3aa: CASSGGDSNEKLFF
d_gene: -; j_gene: TRBJ1-1; abundance: -; v_gene: TRBV7-6; CDR3nt: TGTGCCAGCAGCTTAGCGGCGGGTGTAAACACTGAAGCTTTCTTT; CDR3aa: CASSLAAGVNTEAFF
d_gene: -; j_gene: TRBJ1-1; abundance: -; v_gene: TRBV7-3; CDR3nt: TGTGCCAGCAGCTCGAGTCCGAACACTGAAGCTTTCTTT; CDR3aa: CASSSSPNTEAFF
d_gene: -; j_gene: TRBJ2-2; abundance: -; v_gene: TRBV9; CDR3nt: TGTGCCAGCAGCGTAGGGAACGTTGTCGGGGCCGGGGAGCTGTTTTTT; CDR3aa: CASSVGNVVGAGELFF
d_gene: TRBD1; j_gene: TRBJ1-1; abundance: -; v_gene: TRBV18; CDR3nt: TGTGCCAGCTCACCACGACCCCCAAGGACAGGCAACACTGAAGCTTTCTTT; CDR3aa: CASSPRPPRTGNTEAFF
d_gene: TRBD2; j_gene: TRBJ2-1; abundance: -; v_gene: TRBV3-1/TRBV3-2; CDR3nt: TGTGCCAGCAGCCAAGCGCCTAGCGGGGCTTACAATGAGCAGTTCTTC; CDR3aa: CASSQAPSGAYNEQFF
d_gene: -; j_gene: TRBJ2-2; abundance: few; v_gene: TRBV5-1; CDR3nt: TGCGCCAGCAACCCCAGGACAGCGAACACCGGGGAGCTGTTTTTT; CDR3aa: CASNPRTANTGELFF
d_gene: TRBD1; j_gene: TRBJ2-2; abundance: -; v_gene: TRBV18; CDR3nt: TGTGCCAGCTCACCCTCCGGGACAGGGAACACCGGGGAGCTGTTTTTT; CDR3aa: CASSPSGTGNTGELFF
d_gene: -; j_gene: TRBJ2-5; abundance: -; v_gene: TRBV11-2; CDR3nt: TGTGCCAGCAGCTTAAATCGGGGAGGCCAAGAGACCCAGTACTTC; CDR3aa: CASSLNRGGQETQYF
d_gene: -; j_gene: TRBJ2-3; abundance: -; v_gene: TRBV7-2; CDR3nt: TGTGCCAGCAGCCCCTACGTCCGGGGGATCCAGACTTTT; CDR3aa: CASSPYVRGIQTF
d_gene: -; j_gene: TRBJ1-1; abundance: few; v_gene: TRBV29-1; CDR3nt: TGCAGCGTTGCCTATAGGAACACTGAAGCTTTCTTT; CDR3aa: CSVAYRNTEAFF
d_gene: TRBD2; j_gene: TRBJ2-1; abundance: -; v_gene: TRBV9; CDR3nt: TGTGCCAGCAGCGTAGGCGGGGGGGCCTACAATGAGCAGTTCTTC; CDR3aa: CASSVGGGAYNEQFF
d_gene: TRBD2; j_gene: TRBJ2-1; abundance: -; v_gene: TRBV5-1; CDR3nt: TGCGCCAGCAGCGGTAGCGGGGGGGCCTCCTACAATGAGCAGTTCTTC; CDR3aa: CASSGSGGASYNEQFF
d_gene: TRBD1; j_gene: TRBJ1-2; abundance: -; v_gene: TRBV5-4; CDR3nt: TGTGCCAGCAGCCTCCGACAGGGGGCTCATGGCTACACCTTC; CDR3aa: CASSLRQGAHGYTF
d_gene: -; j_gene: TRBJ2-4; abundance: -; v_gene: TRBV2; CDR3nt: TGTGCCAGCGAGGGAAGAGCCAAAAACATTCAGTACTTC; CDR3aa: CASEGRAKNIQYF
d_gene: -; j_gene: TRBJ1-5; abundance: -; v_gene: TRBV5-1; CDR3nt: TGCGCCAGCACCCGAATGGGGGGGGCTGGTAATCAGCCCCAGCATTTT; CDR3aa: CASTRMGGAGNQPQHF
d_gene: -; j_gene: TRBJ1-3; abundance: -; v_gene: TRBV7-6; CDR3nt: TGTGCCAGCAGCTTATTGGCAGGGAACGAACCTGGAAACACCATATATTTT; CDR3aa: CASSLLAGNEPGNTIYF
d_gene: -; j_gene: TRBJ2-5; abundance: -; v_gene: TRBV30; CDR3nt: TGTGCCTGGATTTCAAGCGAACCCAGGGGGGCCCAGTACTTC; CDR3aa: CAWISSEPRGAQYF
d_gene: -; j_gene: TRBJ1-5; abundance: -; v_gene: TRBV19; CDR3nt: TGTGCCAGTAGTATGCGGAATAGCAATCAGCCCCAGCATTTT; CDR3aa: CASSMRNSNQPQHF